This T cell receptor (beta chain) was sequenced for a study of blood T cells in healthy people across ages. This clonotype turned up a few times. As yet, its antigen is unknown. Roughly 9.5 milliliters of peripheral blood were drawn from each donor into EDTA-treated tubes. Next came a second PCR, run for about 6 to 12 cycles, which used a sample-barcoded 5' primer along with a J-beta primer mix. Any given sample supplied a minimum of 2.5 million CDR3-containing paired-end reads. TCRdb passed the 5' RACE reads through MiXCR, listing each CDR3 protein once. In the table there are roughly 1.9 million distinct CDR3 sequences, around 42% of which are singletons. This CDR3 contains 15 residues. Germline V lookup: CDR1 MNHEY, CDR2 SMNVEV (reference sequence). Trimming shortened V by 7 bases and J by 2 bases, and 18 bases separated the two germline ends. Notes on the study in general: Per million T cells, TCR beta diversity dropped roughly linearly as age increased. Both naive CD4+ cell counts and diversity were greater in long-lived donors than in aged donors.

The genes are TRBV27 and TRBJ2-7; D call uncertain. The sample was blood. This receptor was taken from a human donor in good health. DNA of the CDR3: TGTGCCAGCAAAATGAATGGCAGTGACACCTACGAGCAGTACTTC. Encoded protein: CASKMNGSDTYEQYF.